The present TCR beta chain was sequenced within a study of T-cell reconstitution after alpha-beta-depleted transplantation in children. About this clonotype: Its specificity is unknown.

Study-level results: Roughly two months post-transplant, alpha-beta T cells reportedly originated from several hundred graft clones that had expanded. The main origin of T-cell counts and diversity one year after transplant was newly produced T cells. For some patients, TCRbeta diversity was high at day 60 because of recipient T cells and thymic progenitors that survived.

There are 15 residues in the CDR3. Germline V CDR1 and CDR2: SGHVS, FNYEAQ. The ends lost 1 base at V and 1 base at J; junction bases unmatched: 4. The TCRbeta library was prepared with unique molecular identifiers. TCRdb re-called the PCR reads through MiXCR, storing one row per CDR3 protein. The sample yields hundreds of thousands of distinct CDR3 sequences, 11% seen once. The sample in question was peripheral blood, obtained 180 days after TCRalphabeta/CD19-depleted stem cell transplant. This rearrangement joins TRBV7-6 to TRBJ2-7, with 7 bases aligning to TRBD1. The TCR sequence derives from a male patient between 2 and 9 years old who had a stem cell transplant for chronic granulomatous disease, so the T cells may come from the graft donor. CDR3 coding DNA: TGTGCCAGCAGCTTAGTTCGGGACAGATCCTACGAGCAGTACTTC. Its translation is CASSLVRDRSYEQYF. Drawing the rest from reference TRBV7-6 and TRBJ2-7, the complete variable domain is GAGVSQSPRYKVTKRGQDVALRCDPISGHVSLYWYRQALGQGPEFLTYFNYEAQQDKSGLPNDRFSAERPEGSISTLTIQRTEQRDSAMYRCASSLVRDRSYEQYFGPGTRLTVT.